This TCR beta chain was sequenced during a study of cytomegalovirus exposure and HLA in healthy donors. Primers included in the PCR were 60 Vbeta and 13 Jbeta primers. TCRdb's table, derived via immunoSEQ multiplex PCR, lists solely in-frame clones and lacks some. This table holds some 82,000 clones, approximately 84% found once. CDR3 length equals 16 residues. Unmatched junction bases numbered 4, after V lost 0 bases and J lost 7 bases. Germline V gene lookup returns CDR1 SGHDT and CDR2 YYEEEE. Notes on the study in general: TCR beta V- and J-gene trimming, according to a later analysis, was linked to a missense DCLRE1C variant. The study designated 164 TCR beta chains cytomegalovirus-associated. Most TCR sequences proved rare, with some public TCRs found in many donors.

Worth noting for this clone: The antigen is undetermined.

Those who donated were healthy bone marrow donors. The V and J genes are TRBV5-6 and TRBJ2-1, with 13 bases identical to TRBD2. Sequenced input: PBMCs. The TCR sequence derives from a woman aged 45-65 years in good health and CMV-seronegative. The CDR3 region is CASSLVGTSGINEQFF. The CDR3 coding sequence is TGTGCCAGCAGCTTGGTTGGGACTAGCGGGATTAATGAGCAGTTCTTC.